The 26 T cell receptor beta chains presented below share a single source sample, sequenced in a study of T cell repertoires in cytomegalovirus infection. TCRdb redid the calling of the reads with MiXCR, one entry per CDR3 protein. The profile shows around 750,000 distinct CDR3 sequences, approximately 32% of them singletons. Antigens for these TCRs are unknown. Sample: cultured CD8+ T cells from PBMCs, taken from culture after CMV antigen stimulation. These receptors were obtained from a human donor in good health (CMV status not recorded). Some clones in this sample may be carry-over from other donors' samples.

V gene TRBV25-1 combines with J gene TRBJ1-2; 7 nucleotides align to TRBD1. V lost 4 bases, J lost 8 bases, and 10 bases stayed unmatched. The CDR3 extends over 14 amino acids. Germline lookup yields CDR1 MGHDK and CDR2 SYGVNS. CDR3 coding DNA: TGTGCCAGCAGTGGCTTCGGGGGGACAGACGGCTACACCTTC. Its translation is CASSGFGGTDGYTF.

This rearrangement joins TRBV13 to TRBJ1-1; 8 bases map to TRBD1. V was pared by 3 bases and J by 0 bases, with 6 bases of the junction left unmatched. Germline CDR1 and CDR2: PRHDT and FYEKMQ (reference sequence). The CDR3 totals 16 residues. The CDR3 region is CASSFDGQGLNTEAFF. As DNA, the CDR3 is TGTGCCAGCAGCTTTGACGGACAGGGATTGAACACTGAAGCTTTCTTT.

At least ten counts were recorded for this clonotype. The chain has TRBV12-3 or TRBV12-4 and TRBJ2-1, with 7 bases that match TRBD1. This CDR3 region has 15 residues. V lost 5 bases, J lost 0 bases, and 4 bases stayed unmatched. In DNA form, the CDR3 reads TGTGCCAGCAGTCTCGACAGGGACTCCTACAATGAGCAGTTCTTC. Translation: CASSLDRDSYNEQFF.

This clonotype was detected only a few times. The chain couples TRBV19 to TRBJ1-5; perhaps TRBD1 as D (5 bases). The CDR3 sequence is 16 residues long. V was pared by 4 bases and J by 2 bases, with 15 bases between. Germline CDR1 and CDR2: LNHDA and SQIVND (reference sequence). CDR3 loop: CASSREPKGRNQPQHF. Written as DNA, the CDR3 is TGTGCCAGTAGTAGAGAACCCAAGGGACGCAATCAGCCCCAGCATTTT.

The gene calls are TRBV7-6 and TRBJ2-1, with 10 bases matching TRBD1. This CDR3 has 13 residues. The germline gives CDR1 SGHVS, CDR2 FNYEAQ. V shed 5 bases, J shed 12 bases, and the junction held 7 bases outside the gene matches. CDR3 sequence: CASSLGQGGGQFF. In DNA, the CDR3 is TGTGCCAGCAGCCTTGGACAGGGGGGTGGGCAGTTCTTC.

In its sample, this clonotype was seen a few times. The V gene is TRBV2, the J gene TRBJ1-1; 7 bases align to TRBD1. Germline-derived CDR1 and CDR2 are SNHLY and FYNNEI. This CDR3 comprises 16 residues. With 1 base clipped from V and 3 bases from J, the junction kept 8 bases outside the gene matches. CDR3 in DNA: TGTGCCAGCAGTGAAGAGGGAGCAGGGGGGGACACTGAAGCTTTCTTT. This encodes CASSEEGAGGDTEAFF.

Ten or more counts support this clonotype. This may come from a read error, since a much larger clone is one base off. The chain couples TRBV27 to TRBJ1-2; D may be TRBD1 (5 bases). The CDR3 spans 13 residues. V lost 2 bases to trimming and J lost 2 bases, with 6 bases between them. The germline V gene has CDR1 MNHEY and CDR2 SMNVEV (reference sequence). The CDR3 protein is CASSLGHNYGYTF. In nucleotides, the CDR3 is TGTGCCAGCAGTTTAGGACACAACTATGGCTACACCTTC.

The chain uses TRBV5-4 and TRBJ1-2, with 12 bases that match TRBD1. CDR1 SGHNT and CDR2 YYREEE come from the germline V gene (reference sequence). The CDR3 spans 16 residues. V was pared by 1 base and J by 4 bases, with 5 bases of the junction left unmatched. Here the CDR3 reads CASSLPGTGGIYGYTF. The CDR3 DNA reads TGTGCCAGCAGCTTGCCCGGGACAGGGGGCATCTATGGCTACACCTTC.

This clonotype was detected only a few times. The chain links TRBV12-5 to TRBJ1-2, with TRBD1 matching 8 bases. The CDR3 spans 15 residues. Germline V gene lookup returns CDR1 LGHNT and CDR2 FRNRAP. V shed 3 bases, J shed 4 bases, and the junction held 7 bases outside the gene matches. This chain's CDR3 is CASGFATGALYGYTF. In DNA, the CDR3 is TGTGCTAGTGGTTTCGCGACAGGGGCCCTCTATGGCTACACCTTC. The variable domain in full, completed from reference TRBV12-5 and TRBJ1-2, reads DARVTQTPRHKVTEMGQEVTMRCQPILGHNTVFWYRQTMMQGLELLAYFRNRAPLDDSGMPKDRFSAEMPDATLATLKIQPSEPRDSAVYFCASGFATGALYGYTFGSGTRLTVV.

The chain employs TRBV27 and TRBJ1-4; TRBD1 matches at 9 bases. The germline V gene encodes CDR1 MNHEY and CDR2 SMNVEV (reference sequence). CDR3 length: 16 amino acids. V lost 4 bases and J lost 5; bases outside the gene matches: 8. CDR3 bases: TGTGCCAGCAGTTCTTATCAGGACAGGGGAAATGAAAAACTGTTTTTT. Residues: CASSSYQDRGNEKLFF.

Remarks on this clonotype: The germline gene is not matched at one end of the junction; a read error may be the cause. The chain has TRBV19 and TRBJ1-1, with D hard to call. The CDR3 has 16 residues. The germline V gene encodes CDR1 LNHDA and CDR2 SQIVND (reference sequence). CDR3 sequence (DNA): TGTGCCAGTAGTATTCGAAGGCAGTTGGGGAACACTAAAGCTTTCTTT. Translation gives CASSIRRQLGNTKAFF.

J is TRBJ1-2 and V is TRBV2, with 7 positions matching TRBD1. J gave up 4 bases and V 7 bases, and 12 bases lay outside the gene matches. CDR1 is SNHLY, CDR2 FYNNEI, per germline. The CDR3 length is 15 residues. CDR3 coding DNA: TGTGCCAGCATCGGGATTGTGCGACAGGGCTATGGCTACACCTTC. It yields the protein CASIGIVRQGYGYTF.

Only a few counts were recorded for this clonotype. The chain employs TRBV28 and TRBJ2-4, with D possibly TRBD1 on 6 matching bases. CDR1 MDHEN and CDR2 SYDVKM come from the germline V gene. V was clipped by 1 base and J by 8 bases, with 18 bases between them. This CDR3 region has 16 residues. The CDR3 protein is CASSLSGGDRRDIQYF. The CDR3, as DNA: TGTGCCAGCAGTTTATCTGGGGGAGACAGGCGAGACATTCAGTACTTC.

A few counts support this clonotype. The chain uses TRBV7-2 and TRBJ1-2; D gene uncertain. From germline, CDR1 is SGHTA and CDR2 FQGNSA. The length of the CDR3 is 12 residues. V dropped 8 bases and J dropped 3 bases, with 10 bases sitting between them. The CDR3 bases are TGTGCCAGCTTCATGGAATACTATGGCTACACCTTC. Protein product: CASFMEYYGYTF.

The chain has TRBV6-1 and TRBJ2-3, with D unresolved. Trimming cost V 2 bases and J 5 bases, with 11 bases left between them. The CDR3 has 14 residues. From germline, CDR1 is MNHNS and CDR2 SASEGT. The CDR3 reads CASSESGVGDTQYF. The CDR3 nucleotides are TGTGCCAGCAGTGAAAGTGGCGTTGGAGATACGCAGTATTTT.

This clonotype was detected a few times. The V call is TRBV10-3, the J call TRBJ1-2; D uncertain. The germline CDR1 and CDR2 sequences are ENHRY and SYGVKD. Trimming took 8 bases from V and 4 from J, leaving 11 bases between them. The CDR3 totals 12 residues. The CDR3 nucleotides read TGTGCCATCCGAAAGGGAGGCTATGGCTACACCTTC. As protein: CAIRKGGYGYTF.

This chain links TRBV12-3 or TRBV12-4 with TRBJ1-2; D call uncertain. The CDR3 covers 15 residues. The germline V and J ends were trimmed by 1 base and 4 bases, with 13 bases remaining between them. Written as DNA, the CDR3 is TGTGCCAGCAGTTTAGGGGCCGCAGCAGCCTATGGCTACACCTTC. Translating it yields CASSLGAAAAYGYTF.

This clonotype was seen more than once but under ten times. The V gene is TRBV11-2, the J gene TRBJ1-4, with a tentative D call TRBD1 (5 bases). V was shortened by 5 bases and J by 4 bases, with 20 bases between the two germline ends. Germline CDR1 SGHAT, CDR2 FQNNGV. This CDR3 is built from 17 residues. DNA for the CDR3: TGTGCCAGCAGCCAGTTTCGTCTCGGGGCGGTTAATGAAAAACTGTTTTTT. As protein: CASSQFRLGAVNEKLFF.

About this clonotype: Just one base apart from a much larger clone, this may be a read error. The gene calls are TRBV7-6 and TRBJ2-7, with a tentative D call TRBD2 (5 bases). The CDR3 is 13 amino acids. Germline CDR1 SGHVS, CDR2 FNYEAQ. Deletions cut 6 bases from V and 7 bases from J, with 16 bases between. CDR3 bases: TGTGCCAGCAGTTTTACATGGGGAGAGGAGCAGTACTTC. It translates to CASSFTWGEEQYF.

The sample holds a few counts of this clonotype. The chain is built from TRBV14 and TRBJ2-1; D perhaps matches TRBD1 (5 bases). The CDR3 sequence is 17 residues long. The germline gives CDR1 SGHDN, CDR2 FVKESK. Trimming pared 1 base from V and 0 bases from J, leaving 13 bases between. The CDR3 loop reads CASSQVLRGSSYNEQFF. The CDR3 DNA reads TGTGCCAGCAGCCAAGTTTTAAGGGGCAGCTCCTACAATGAGCAGTTCTTC.

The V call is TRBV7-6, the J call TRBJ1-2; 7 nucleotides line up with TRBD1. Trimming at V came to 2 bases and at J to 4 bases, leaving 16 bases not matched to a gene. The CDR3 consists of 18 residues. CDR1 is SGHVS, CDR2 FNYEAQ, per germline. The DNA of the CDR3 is TGTGCCAGCAGCTTACAAGGGGGTGATTGGACAGGATTCTATGGCTACACCTTC. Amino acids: CASSLQGGDWTGFYGYTF.

The CDR3 DNA reads as TGTGCCAGCAGCCCCGCGGGCCCCAGCTCCTACAATGAGCAGTTCTTC. Its translation: CASSPAGPSSYNEQFF. This chain joins TRBV12-3 or TRBV12-4 and TRBJ2-1, with D maybe TRBD2 (5 bases). The CDR3 consists of 16 residues. V was shortened by 6 bases and J by 0 bases, with 15 bases between the two germline ends.

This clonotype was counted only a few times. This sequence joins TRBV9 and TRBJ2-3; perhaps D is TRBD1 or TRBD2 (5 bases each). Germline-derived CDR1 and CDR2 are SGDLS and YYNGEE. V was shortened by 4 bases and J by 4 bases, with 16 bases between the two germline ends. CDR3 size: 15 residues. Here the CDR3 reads CASSPGSIGADTQYF. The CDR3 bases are TGTGCCAGCAGCCCAGGGAGTATTGGGGCAGATACGCAGTATTTT.

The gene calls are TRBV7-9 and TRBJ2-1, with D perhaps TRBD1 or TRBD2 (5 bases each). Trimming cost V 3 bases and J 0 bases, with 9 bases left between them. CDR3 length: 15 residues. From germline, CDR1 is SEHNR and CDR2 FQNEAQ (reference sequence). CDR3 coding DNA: TGTGCCAGCAGCTTCCGGGACGTCTCCTACAATGAGCAGTTCTTC. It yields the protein CASSFRDVSYNEQFF.

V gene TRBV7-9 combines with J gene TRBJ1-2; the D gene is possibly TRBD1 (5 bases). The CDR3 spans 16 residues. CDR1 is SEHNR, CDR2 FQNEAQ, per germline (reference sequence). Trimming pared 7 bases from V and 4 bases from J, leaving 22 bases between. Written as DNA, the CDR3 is TGTGCCAGCATCTTGCCGGGACGCCTCATTCTCTATGGCTACACCTTC. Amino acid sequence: CASILPGRLILYGYTF. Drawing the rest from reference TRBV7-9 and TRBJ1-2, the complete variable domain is DTGVSQNPRHKITKRGQNVTFRCDPISEHNRLYWYRQTLGQGPEFLTYFQNEAQLEKSRLLSDRFSAERPKGSFSTLEIQRTEQGDSAMYLCASILPGRLILYGYTFGSGTRLTVV.

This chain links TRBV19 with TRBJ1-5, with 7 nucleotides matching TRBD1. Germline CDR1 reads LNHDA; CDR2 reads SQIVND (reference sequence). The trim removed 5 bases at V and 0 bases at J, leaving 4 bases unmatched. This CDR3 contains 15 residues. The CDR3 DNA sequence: TGTGCCAGTAGTCAACAGGGGATTAGCAATCAGCCCCAGCATTTT. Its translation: CASSQQGISNQPQHF. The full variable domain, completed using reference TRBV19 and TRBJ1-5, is DGGITQSPKYLFRKEGQNVTLSCEQNLNHDAMYWYRQDPGQGLRLIYYSQIVNDFQKGDIAEGYSVSREKKESFPLTVTSAQKNPTAFYLCASSQQGISNQPQHFGDGTRLSIL.